These 3 T cell receptor beta chains came from one sample sequenced in a study of cytomegalovirus exposure and HLA in healthy donors. In the PCR, 60 Vbeta and 13 Jbeta primers were used. Produced via immunoSEQ multiplex PCR; TCRdb's table is partial and in-frame only. The sample gives around 170,000 clones, around 80% of which show up once; around 7% is in the top ten. The specimen sequenced was PBMCs. These receptors were obtained from a woman aged 40 to 50 in good health and CMV-seropositive.

This chain joins TRBV4-1 and TRBJ1-1; TRBD1 matches 8 bases. Germline-derived CDR1 and CDR2 are MGHRA and YSYEKL. The CDR3 contains 13 residues. The V and J ends lost 3 bases and 9 bases, in that order; junction bases with no gene match: 6. CDR3 bases: TGCGCCAGCAGCCAGGGACAGGTTGATAAAGCTTTCTTT. Translated, it gives CASSQGQVDKAFF.

V and J are TRBV5-1 and TRBJ2-1; D is uncertain. Trimming shortened V by 3 bases and J by 3 bases, and 19 bases separated the two germline ends. CDR1 is SGHRS and CDR2 is YFSETQ in the germline V gene. The CDR3 runs 17 residues. In nucleotides, the CDR3 is TGCGCCAGCAGCTATCAGAGGCCATCGAACCACTACAATGAGCAGTTCTTC. It yields the protein CASSYQRPSNHYNEQFF.

The genes are TRBV9 and TRBJ2-5; 8 bases agree with TRBD2. The J segment lost 1 base and the V segment lost 1 base, leaving 6 bases of the junction unmatched. Germline V gene sequence: CDR1 SGDLS, CDR2 YYNGEE. The CDR3 spans 16 residues. CDR3 sequence reads: CASSVMAGGRQETQYF. CDR3 nucleotides: TGTGCCAGCAGCGTAATGGCGGGGGGCCGCCAAGAGACCCAGTACTTC.